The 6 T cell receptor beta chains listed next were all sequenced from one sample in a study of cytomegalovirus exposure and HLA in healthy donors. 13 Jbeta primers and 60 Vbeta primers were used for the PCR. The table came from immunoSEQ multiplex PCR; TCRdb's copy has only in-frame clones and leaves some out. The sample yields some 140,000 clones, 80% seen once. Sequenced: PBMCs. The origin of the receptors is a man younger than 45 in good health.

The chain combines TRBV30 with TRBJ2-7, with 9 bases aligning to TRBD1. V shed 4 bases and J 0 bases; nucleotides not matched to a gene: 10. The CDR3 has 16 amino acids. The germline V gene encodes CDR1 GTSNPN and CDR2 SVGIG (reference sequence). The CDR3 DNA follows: TGTGCCTGGAATAGAGCGGGACAGGGTCCCTCCTACGAGCAGTACTTC. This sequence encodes CAWNRAGQGPSYEQYF.

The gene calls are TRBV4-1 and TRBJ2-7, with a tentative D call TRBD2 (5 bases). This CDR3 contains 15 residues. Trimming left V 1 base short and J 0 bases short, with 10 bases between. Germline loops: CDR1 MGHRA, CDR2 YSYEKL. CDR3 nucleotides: TGCGCCAGCAGCCAAGGACCTAGCTTCTCCTACGAGCAGTACTTC. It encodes CASSQGPSFSYEQYF.

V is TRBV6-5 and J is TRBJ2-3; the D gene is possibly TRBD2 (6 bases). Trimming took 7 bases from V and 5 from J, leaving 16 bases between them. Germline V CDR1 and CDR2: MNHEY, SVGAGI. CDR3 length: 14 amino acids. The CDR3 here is CASTKSGVGDTQYF. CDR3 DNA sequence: TGTGCCAGCACCAAATCGGGAGTTGGAGATACGCAGTATTTT.

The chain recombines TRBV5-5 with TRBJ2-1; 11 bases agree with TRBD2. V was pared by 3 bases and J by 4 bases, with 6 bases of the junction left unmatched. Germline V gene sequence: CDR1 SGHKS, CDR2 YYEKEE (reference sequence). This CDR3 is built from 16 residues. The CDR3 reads CASSSTSGRIYNEQFF. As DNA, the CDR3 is TGTGCCAGCAGCTCAACTAGCGGGAGAATATACAATGAGCAGTTCTTC.

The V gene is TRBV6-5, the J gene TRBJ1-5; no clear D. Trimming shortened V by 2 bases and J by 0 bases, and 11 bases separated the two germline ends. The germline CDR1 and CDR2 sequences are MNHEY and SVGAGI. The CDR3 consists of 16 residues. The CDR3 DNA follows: TGTGCCAGCAGTTACGATGTGGGCCTTAGCAATCAGCCCCAGCATTTT. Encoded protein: CASSYDVGLSNQPQHF.

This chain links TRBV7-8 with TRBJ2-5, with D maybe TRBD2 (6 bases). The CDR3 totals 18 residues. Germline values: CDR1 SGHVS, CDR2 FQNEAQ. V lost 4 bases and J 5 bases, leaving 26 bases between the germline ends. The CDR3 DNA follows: TGTGCCAGCAGCTCACGCCTTACGCGGGCCTCCAGCGGGGAGACCCAGTACTTC. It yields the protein CASSSRLTRASSGETQYF.